Below are 12 T cell receptor beta chains sequenced from a single sample in a study of cytomegalovirus exposure and HLA in healthy donors. 60 Vbeta and 13 Jbeta primers were used in PCR. Repertoires were generated with immunoSEQ multiplex PCR, while TCRdb's copy carries only in-frame clones and drops some. Of 140,000 to 150,000 clones listed, 65% to 80% are singletons. Input material: PBMCs. These receptor sequences come from a woman aged 40 to 55 in good health and CMV-seronegative.

The chain employs TRBV2 and TRBJ2-3, with D tentatively TRBD1 (6 bases). The CDR3 sequence is 14 residues long. Germline CDR1 reads SNHLY; CDR2 reads FYNNEI. Trimming cost V 7 bases and J 0 bases, with 11 bases left between them. Here the CDR3 reads CASTDRTSTDTQYF. CDR3 DNA sequence: TGTGCCAGCACGGACAGAACTAGCACAGATACGCAGTATTTT. The full variable domain, rest sourced from reference TRBV2 and TRBJ2-3, is EPEVTQTPSHQVTQMGQEVILRCVPISNHLYFYWYRQILGQKVEFLVSFYNNEISEKSEIFDDQFSVERPDGSNFTLKIRSTKLEDSAMYFCASTDRTSTDTQYFGPGTRLTVL.

This clone was recorded a few times. The rearrangement joins TRBV10-2 to TRBJ1-4; 9 bases agree with TRBD1. Germline-derived CDR1 and CDR2 are WSHSY and SAAADI. V lost 7 bases to trimming and J lost 5 bases; unmatched junction nucleotides: 5. The CDR3 consists of 14 residues. CDR3 DNA sequence: TGCGCCAGCACCGGACAGGGGCTAAATGAAAAACTGTTTTTT. As protein: CASTGQGLNEKLFF.

Concerning this clone itself: Sequence at one end of the junction differs from germline and may be a read error. The CDR3 region is CASGLVGADTEAFF. CDR3 coding DNA: TGTGCCAGCGGCTTGGTGGGGGCGGACACTGAAGCTTTCTTT. The rearrangement joins TRBV5-4 to TRBJ1-1; D is perhaps TRBD1 (6 bases). Germline V gene data show CDR1 as SGHNT and CDR2 as YYREEE (reference sequence). The CDR3 contains 14 residues.

The rearrangement joins TRBV6-5 to TRBJ2-3, with a possible D match to TRBD1 (8 bases). Germline V gives CDR1 MNHEY, CDR2 SVGAGI. This CDR3 is 15 amino acids long. V lost 6 bases to trimming and J lost 5 bases, with 18 bases between them. The CDR3 DNA reads TGTGCCAGCAGCCTACAGGGGGGGTTAGGAGATACGCAGTATTTT. Its translation is CASSLQGGLGDTQYF.

This clone was recorded only once. CDR3 bases: TGTGCCACCCGACTAGCGGGAGGAGATGATACGCAGTATTTT. Translating gives CATRLAGGDDTQYF. V is TRBV6-4 and J is TRBJ2-3; 13 bases fit TRBD2. V was clipped by 10 bases and J by 6 bases; unmatched bases: 7. CDR1 is MRHNA, CDR2 SNTAGT, per germline. The CDR3 is made up of 14 amino acids.

The V and J genes are TRBV5-1 and TRBJ2-7, with 10 bases lining up with TRBD2. V shed 3 bases and J 4 bases; nucleotides not matched to a gene: 7. The CDR3 runs to 15 residues. The germline gives CDR1 SGHRS, CDR2 YFSETQ. The CDR3 loop reads CASSSGLAEGYEQYF. As DNA, the CDR3 is TGCGCCAGCAGCTCTGGACTAGCGGAAGGGTACGAGCAGTACTTC. Full variable domain (rest looked up from reference TRBV5-1 and TRBJ2-7): KAGVTQTPRYLIKTRGQQVTLSCSPISGHRSVSWYQQTPGQGLQFLFEYFSETQRNKGNFPGRFSGRQFSNSRSEMNVSTLELGDSALYLCASSSGLAEGYEQYFGPGTRLTVT.

The chain recombines TRBV28 with TRBJ2-5; 14 positions match TRBD2. The CDR3 length is 20 residues. Trimming at V came to 3 bases and at J to 5 bases, leaving 17 bases not matched to a gene. Germline V lookup: CDR1 MDHEN, CDR2 SYDVKM. The CDR3 protein is CASSFVWGLAGVRSVETQYF. CDR3 in DNA: TGTGCCAGCAGTTTTGTCTGGGGACTAGCGGGAGTCCGTTCCGTGGAGACCCAGTACTTC. Full variable domain (outside the CDR3, taken from reference TRBV28 and TRBJ2-5): DVKVTQSSRYLVKRTGEKVFLECVQDMDHENMFWYRQDPGLGLRLIYFSYDVKMKEKGDIPEGYSVSREKKERFSLILESASTNQTSMYLCASSFVWGLAGVRSVETQYFGPGTRLLVL.

This chain's CDR3 is CASSPSRGGGGNTGELFF. The CDR3 nucleotides are TGTGCCAGCAGCCCATCAAGGGGGGGCGGGGGGAACACCGGGGAGCTGTTTTTT. V usage is TRBV28 and J usage is TRBJ2-2; TRBD2 is a possible D gene (7 bases). V lost 6 bases and J lost 1, with 21 bases in between. Germline V gene sequence: CDR1 MDHEN, CDR2 SYDVKM. The CDR3 has 18 amino acids. Full variable domain (missing parts from reference TRBV28 and TRBJ2-2): DVKVTQSSRYLVKRTGEKVFLECVQDMDHENMFWYRQDPGLGLRLIYFSYDVKMKEKGDIPEGYSVSREKKERFSLILESASTNQTSMYLCASSPSRGGGGNTGELFFGEGSRLTVL.

V and J are TRBV5-1 and TRBJ1-6; a weak D match, TRBD1 (5 bases). The V gene's germline CDR1 is SGHRS and CDR2 YFSETQ. Trimming shortened V by 4 bases and J by 8 bases, and 10 bases separated the two germline ends. The CDR3 has 13 amino acids. For the CDR3, the DNA is TGCGCCAGCAGCCCCGACAGCTATTCACCCCTCCACTTT. It encodes CASSPDSYSPLHF.

V usage is TRBV2 and J usage is TRBJ1-4; D gene ambiguous. Trimming left V 2 bases short and J 7 bases short, with 14 bases between. CDR3 length: 15 amino acids. From germline, CDR1 is SNHLY and CDR2 FYNNEI. In DNA form, the CDR3 reads TGTGCCAGCAGTGAACCCGAGACGGGAGCTGAAAAACTGTTTTTT. It yields the protein CASSEPETGAEKLFF.

This chain uses TRBV6-6 with TRBJ2-2; TRBD1 might be the D (6 bases). V lost 0 bases to trimming and J lost 7 bases, with 15 bases between them. This CDR3 is built from 16 residues. The germline V gene has CDR1 MNHNY and CDR2 SVGAGI (reference sequence). CDR3 bases: TGTGCCAGCAGTTACTCGGGGACACCCTCTGGCGGGGAGCTGTTTTTT. Residues: CASSYSGTPSGGELFF.

This clone was recorded once. The chain combines TRBV28 with TRBJ1-2; a weak D match, TRBD1 (6 bases). The germline V gene encodes CDR1 MDHEN and CDR2 SYDVKM. The CDR3 extends over 20 amino acids. Trimming cost V 4 bases and J 4 bases, with 31 bases left between them. CDR3 protein: CASSSSTTGAGDPYRYGYTF. The CDR3 DNA follows: TGTGCCAGCAGTTCATCCACTACCGGGGCAGGGGACCCTTATCGCTATGGCTACACCTTC.